A selection of T cell receptor beta chains follows, all from one sample in a study of T-cell memory formation after mild COVID-19. TCRdb fed the 5' RACE reads into MiXCR, producing one record per CDR3 protein. The sample consists of about 180,000 distinct CDR3 sequences, around 20% of them appearing once. Sequencing was carried out using PBMCs or a T cell subset sorted from them (not recorded which). Every receptor here comes from a man between 18 and 35 years old who had mild COVID-19 (a few samples of this study predate the infection). Cell type and time point are not known. CDR3s include the opening cysteine and the closing phenylalanine or tryptophan. The order of the fields is clone size, V gene, J gene, D gene, CDR3 DNA, CDR3 protein. D genes are given only for firm matches. Some rows have no size entry. The others give once, few or many, or a class for an expanded clone.

>many|TRBV7-2|TRBJ2-3|TRBD1
TGTGCCAGCAGCCCCGGGACAGGGTGGGCGACCCTGTATTTT
CASSPGTGWATLYF
>-|TRBV5-1|TRBJ2-5|-
TGCGCCAGCAGCCAGTCGGGGACACAAGAGACCCAGTACTTC
CASSQSGTQETQYF
>-|TRBV5-1|TRBJ1-2|-
TGCGCCAGCAGCGGATTACAGGGTGGCTATGGCTACACCTTC
CASSGLQGGYGYTF
>-|TRBV5-1|TRBJ1-6|TRBD1
TGCGCCAGCAGCTTGGCTTCCGGGACAGGGAATTCACCCCTCCACTTT
CASSLASGTGNSPLHF
>-|TRBV5-6|TRBJ2-2|-
TGTGCCAGCAGCCCTGGTGTGGGGGAGCTGTTTTTT
CASSPGVGELFF
>few|TRBV5-1|TRBJ1-1|TRBD1
TGCGCCAGCAGACAAAGACAGGGGGCGCGCACTGAAGCTTTCTTT
CASRQRQGARTEAFF
>-|TRBV9|TRBJ1-4|TRBD1
TGTGCCAGCAGCCCAACAGGGGTAGCTAATGAAAAACTGTTTTTT
CASSPTGVANEKLFF
>few|TRBV18|TRBJ1-2|-
TGTGCCAGCTCACCTGGGACGGTTGGCTATGGCTACACCTTC
CASSPGTVGYGYTF
>few|TRBV6-2/TRBV6-3|TRBJ2-1|TRBD1
TGTGCCAGCAGTTGGGAACAGGGGGCCTCCTACAATGAGCAGTTCTTC
CASSWEQGASYNEQFF
>few|TRBV7-2|TRBJ2-3|-
TGTGCCAGCAGCGCCCTTGCAGATACGCAGTATTTT
CASSALADTQYF
>many|TRBV3-1|TRBJ1-1|-
TGTGCCAGCAGCCAAGCCCCGAACACTGAAGCTTTCTTT
CASSQAPNTEAFF
>-|TRBV4-1|TRBJ2-1|TRBD1
TGCGCCAGCAGCCCTTCAGGGACAGGGTCGACGAAGCAGTTCTTC
CASSPSGTGSTKQFF
>-|TRBV4-3|TRBJ2-7|-
TGCGCCAGCAGCCCCAATCCACTAGAACCCTACGAGCAGTACTTC
CASSPNPLEPYEQYF
>-|TRBV18|TRBJ1-5|TRBD1
TGTGCCAGCTCACCTAGACGACAGGGCGACAATCAGCCCCAGCATTTT
CASSPRRQGDNQPQHF
>-|TRBV5-6|TRBJ2-7|TRBD2
TGTGCCAGCAGCCCCGGGACTAGCTTCTACGAGCAGTACTTC
CASSPGTSFYEQYF
>many|TRBV6-2/TRBV6-3|TRBJ1-5|-
TGTGCCAGCAGTCGTGACGGGACGGCTAATCAGCCCCAGCATTTT
CASSRDGTANQPQHF
>-|TRBV7-2|TRBJ1-5|-
TGTGCCAGCAGCTTTATAGTCGGGGATCAGCCCCAGCATTTT
CASSFIVGDQPQHF
>once|TRBV20-1|TRBJ1-5|-
TGCAGTGCTGATCCATTATTGGGCCCTGAAGTGGGCAATCAGCCCCAGCATTTT
CSADPLLGPEVGNQPQHF
>few|TRBV7-2|TRBJ2-7|-
TGTGCCAGCAGCTTTAGTCCCGAGAAAGGGTACGAGCAGTACTTC
CASSFSPEKGYEQYF
>many|TRBV4-1|TRBJ1-1|-
TGCGCCAGCAGCCAAGGACTTCTGAACACTGAAGCTTTCTTT
CASSQGLLNTEAFF